This TCR beta chain was retrieved from a study of blood T cell repertoires in COVID-19. The assay was immunoSEQ multiplex PCR, and TCRdb's table has in-frame clones only and misses some. The top ten hold 8.3% of the sample, which has under 200,000 clones, 70% to 90% seen once. Trimming took 4 bases from V and 3 from J, leaving 10 bases between them. This CDR3 spans 14 amino acids. CDR1 is MNHEY and CDR2 is SVGAGI in the germline V gene. Input material: peripheral blood. The TCR originated in a woman aged 55-70 years with COVID-19, enrolled during active disease. The chain employs TRBV6-5 and TRBJ1-5, with D hard to call. The CDR3 DNA sequence: TGTGCCAGCAGTTGGAAGAGGTACAATCAGCCCCAGCATTTT. It translates to CASSWKRYNQPQHF.